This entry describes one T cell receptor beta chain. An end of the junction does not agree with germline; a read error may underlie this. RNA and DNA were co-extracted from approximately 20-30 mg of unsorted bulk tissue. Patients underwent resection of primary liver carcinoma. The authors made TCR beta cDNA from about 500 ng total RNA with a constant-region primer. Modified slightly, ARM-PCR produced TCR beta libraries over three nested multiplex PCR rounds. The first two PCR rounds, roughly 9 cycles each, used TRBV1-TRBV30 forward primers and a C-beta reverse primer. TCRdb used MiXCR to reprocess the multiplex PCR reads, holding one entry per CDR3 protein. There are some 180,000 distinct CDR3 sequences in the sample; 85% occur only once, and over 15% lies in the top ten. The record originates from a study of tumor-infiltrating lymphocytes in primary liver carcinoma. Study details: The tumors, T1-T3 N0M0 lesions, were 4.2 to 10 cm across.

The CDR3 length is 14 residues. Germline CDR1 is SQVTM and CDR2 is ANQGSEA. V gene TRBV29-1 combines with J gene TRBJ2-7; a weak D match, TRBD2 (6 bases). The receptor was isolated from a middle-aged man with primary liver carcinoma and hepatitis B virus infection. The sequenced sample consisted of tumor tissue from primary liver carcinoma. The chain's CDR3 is CNVVPGLASGEQYF. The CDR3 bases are TGCAACGTTGTCCCGGGACTGGCCTCTGGAGAGCAGTACTTC.